These T cell receptor beta chains were read from a single sample in a study of T cell repertoires in ileal Crohn's disease. Using immunoSEQ multiplex PCR, the repertoire was profiled, and TCRdb retains in-frame clones only, with some absent. In the table there are around 8,600 clones, roughly four fifths of which are singletons. Input material: ileal tissue. These receptors all stem from an adult with Crohn's disease. The conserved cysteine and the conserved F or W are not part of the CDR3 here.

TRBV2 ASSFNNEQF
TRBV5-1 ASSLDTTYEQY
TRBV5-1 ASSARPGQGYTDTQY
TRBV14 ASSQEAFSGEQY
TRBV19 AAGTGRVDTQY
TRBV14 ASSHGGAGYT
TRBV20-1 SASLTDTQY
TRBV7-8 ASRTGGYEQY
TRBV29-1 SVAGTGKDTQY
TRBV5-6 ASSLRTGSISGNTIY
TRBV21-1 ASRTGSGRGYT
TRBV11-2 ASSGSGKGVAKF
TRBV27 ASSSIPGIGLGYT
TRBV4-1 ASSQEIRGTEAF
TRBV7-2 ASSSPGRGAELF
TRBV7-3 ASSAKGQGTGANVLT
TRBV5-4 ASSLGQGAVDTQY
TRBV27 ASSLIDEQY
TRBV9 ASSMGQINEKLF
TRBV10-1 ASSGTGGSYNEQF
TRBV25-1 ASSDPTGPQETQY
TRBV14 ASSQGGGWETQY
TRBV5-5 ASSLSRNTEAF
TRBV18 ASSPPGGSSEAETQY
TRBV2 ASTTPSGTGDTGELF
TRBV5-1 ASSLEAGVNTGELF
TRBV5-1 ASSFSGGSYEQY
TRBV6-1 ASSEGGGGGETQY
TRBV6-6 ASKETGTQY
TRBV7-8 ASSLEGSNYGYT
TRBV14 ASSQAGRDSGAYEQY
TRBV5-4 ASSLGTSGSGANVLT
TRBV30 AWDRDRGTDTQY
TRBV11-2 ASSLDSPVLAKNIQY
TRBV7-9 ASSFLIGPGTGELF
TRBV5-4 ASSRPGGVYGYT
TRBV4-1 ASSPRGLAAPGGELF
TRBV19 ASSPGFVGNEQF
TRBV6-5 ASIPFRQGCYT
TRBV6-5 ASNPRTGTNEQF
TRBV5-1 ASSPDRGWDQPQH
TRBV5-6 ASSLGHHKGNIQY
TRBV2 ASSEGQMNEKLF